These 21 T cell receptor beta chains originate from one sample sequenced in a study of blood T cell repertoires in COVID-19. Sequencing was performed with immunoSEQ multiplex PCR; in TCRdb, only in-frame clones are kept and a portion is missing. The table lists approximately 130,000 clones, 75% to 90% of them singletons. The specimen was peripheral blood. These receptors were taken from a man aged 70-80 years with active or convalescent COVID-19.

This clone was detected only once. This chain joins TRBV5-1 and TRBJ2-3; D is uncertain. The CDR3 covers 16 residues. Trimming removed 1 base at V and 1 base at J, with 13 bases between. Germline CDR1 reads SGHRS; CDR2 reads YFSETQ. DNA for the CDR3: TGCGCCAGCAGCTTGTCCTCTGCGGCTGGCACAGATACGCAGTATTTT. It yields the protein CASSLSSAAGTDTQYF.

V is TRBV29-1 and J is TRBJ2-7, with 7 bases fitting TRBD1. Trimming cost V 4 bases and J 1 base; bases outside gene matches: 1. There are 12 residues in the CDR3. Germline CDR1 and CDR2: SQVTM and ANQGSEA. CDR3 loop: CSVGQGSYEQYF. The CDR3 DNA reads TGCAGCGTTGGACAGGGTTCCTACGAGCAGTACTTC.

The chain is built from TRBV14 and TRBJ1-1, with no clear D. Trimming removed 6 bases from V and 14 bases from J, with 16 bases in between. Germline V gives CDR1 SGHDN, CDR2 FVKESK. The CDR3 covers 11 residues. CDR3 loop: CASSSGSSQFF. As DNA, the CDR3 is TGTGCCAGCAGTTCCGGGAGCTCTCAGTTCTTT. Full variable domain (outside the CDR3, taken from reference TRBV14 and TRBJ1-1): EAGVTQFPSHSVIEKGQTVTLRCDPISGHDNLYWYRRVMGKEIKFLLHFVKESKQDESGMPNNRFLAERTGGTYSTLKVQPAELEDSGVYFCASSSGSSQFFGQGTRLTVV.

J is TRBJ2-5 and V is TRBV5-1; weak D call: TRBD2 (5 bases). This CDR3 comprises 17 residues. CDR1 is SGHRS, CDR2 YFSETQ, per germline. The germline V and J ends were trimmed by 4 bases and 2 bases, with 21 bases remaining between them. The CDR3 spells CASSPTSKTNFQETQYF. In DNA form, the CDR3 reads TGCGCCAGCAGCCCTACGTCCAAGACTAACTTTCAAGAGACCCAGTACTTC.

The sample holds a few counts of this clone. The V call is TRBV27, the J call TRBJ2-1; D is uncertain. Deletions cut 0 bases from V and 2 bases from J, with 5 bases between. The CDR3 is 14 amino acids. Germline CDR1 MNHEY, CDR2 SMNVEV (reference sequence). The CDR3 nucleotides are TGTGCCAGCAGTTTATCCCAGACCTACAATGAGCAGTTCTTC. This translates into CASSLSQTYNEQFF.

The chain combines TRBV20-1 with TRBJ2-5, with D maybe TRBD2 (5 bases). The germline gives CDR1 DFQATT, CDR2 SNEGSKA (reference sequence). The ends were cut back, 3 bases at V and 2 bases at J, with 13 bases in the middle. This CDR3 comprises 14 residues. In DNA, the CDR3 is TGCAGTGCTAGTCTCCGGGGAACACAAGAGACCCAGTACTTC. As protein: CSASLRGTQETQYF.

V is TRBV5-6 and J is TRBJ1-1; D is uncertain. The CDR3 is made up of 14 amino acids. Trimming left V 0 bases short and J 3 bases short, with 9 bases between. Germline CDR1 SGHDT, CDR2 YYEEEE. This CDR3 is CASSLVLSYTEAFF. The CDR3 DNA sequence: TGTGCCAGCAGCTTGGTTCTGAGTTACACTGAAGCTTTCTTT. Full variable domain (rest looked up from reference TRBV5-6 and TRBJ1-1): DAGVTQSPTHLIKTRGQQVTLRCSPKSGHDTVSWYQQALGQGPQFIFQYYEEEERQRGNFPDRFSGHQFPNYSSELNVNALLLGDSALYLCASSLVLSYTEAFFGQGTRLTVV.

J is TRBJ2-1 and V is TRBV9, with D possibly TRBD2 on 6 matching bases. The CDR3 extends over 15 amino acids. V was trimmed by 1 base and J by 4 bases, leaving 12 bases between them. The germline gives CDR1 SGDLS, CDR2 YYNGEE. CDR3 bases: TGTGCCAGCAGCGTATACGGGAGCCATTACAATGAGCAGTTCTTC. Translated, it gives CASSVYGSHYNEQFF.

The chain combines TRBV7-8 with TRBJ2-7; TRBD2 aligns across 8 bases. J was trimmed by 3 bases and V by 2 bases; bases with no gene match: 6. Germline V lookup: CDR1 SGHVS, CDR2 FQNEAQ. The CDR3 has 15 residues. CDR3 nucleotide sequence: TGTGCCAGCAGCTTAAGAACTAGCGGAAACTACGAGCAGTACTTC. This gives the protein CASSLRTSGNYEQYF.

The chain uses TRBV28 and TRBJ1-5, with a weak D call TRBD1 (5 bases). Trimming stripped 5 bases from V and 4 bases from J, with 12 bases between. Germline CDR1 reads MDHEN; CDR2 reads SYDVKM. This CDR3 spans 14 amino acids. Here the CDR3 reads CASSPLAGNQPQHF. Written as DNA, the CDR3 is TGTGCCAGCAGTCCCCTGGCAGGGAATCAGCCCCAGCATTTT.

The chain joins TRBV6-6 to TRBJ2-4, with D possibly TRBD1 on 6 matching bases. Trimming took off 2 bases at V and 1 base at J, with 6 bases between the two ends. The germline CDR1 and CDR2 sequences are MNHNY and SVGAGI (reference sequence). The CDR3 extends over 14 amino acids. CDR3 sequence (DNA): TGTGCCAGCAGTTACGGACAGGCCAAAAACATTCAGTACTTC. It is translated as CASSYGQAKNIQYF.

The chain recombines TRBV6-1 with TRBJ2-2; 7 bases are a match to TRBD1. Germline CDR1 reads MNHNS; CDR2 reads SASEGT. J lost 6 bases, V lost 2 bases, and 6 bases had no gene match. This CDR3 has 15 amino acids. CDR3 loop: CASSERGQFSGELFF. DNA for the CDR3: TGTGCCAGCAGTGAAAGGGGACAGTTTTCCGGGGAGCTGTTTTTT.

V is TRBV7-9 and J is TRBJ2-3; the D gene is possibly TRBD1 (5 bases). The CDR3 is 14 amino acids. Germline assignment: CDR1 SEHNR and CDR2 FQNEAQ (reference sequence). The V gene lost 4 bases and the J gene lost 0 bases, with 8 bases spanning the gap. CDR3 bases: TGTGCCAGCAGCTCAGACAGAAGCACAGATACGCAGTATTTT. The encoded protein is CASSSDRSTDTQYF.

This clone turned up a few times. V is TRBV13 and J is TRBJ2-7, with 7 bases that match TRBD1. CDR1 and CDR2 from the germline V gene are PRHDT and FYEKMQ (reference sequence). V was pared by 5 bases and J by 1 base, with 8 bases of the junction left unmatched. The CDR3 has 15 amino acids. CDR3 sequence (DNA): TGTGCCAGCAGCCCCGGGTCAGGGGGATCCTACGAGCAGTACTTC. Protein product: CASSPGSGGSYEQYF.

In nucleotides, the CDR3 is TGCGCCAGCTGGGGGGATATGAACACTGAAGCTTTCTTT. It encodes CASWGDMNTEAFF. The V call is TRBV5-1, the J call TRBJ1-1; maybe TRBD1 (5 bases). From germline, CDR1 is SGHRS and CDR2 YFSETQ. The CDR3 loop spans 13 amino acids. Trimming left V 7 bases short and J 0 bases short, with 10 bases between.

The gene calls are TRBV27 and TRBJ2-7; 9 nucleotides match TRBD2. The CDR3 sequence is 14 residues long. The germline gives CDR1 MNHEY, CDR2 SMNVEV (reference sequence). V was pared by 6 bases and J by 3 bases, with 6 bases of the junction left unmatched. In DNA, the CDR3 is TGTGCCAGCAGGGCGCGGGAGGGCCTCTACGAGCAGTACTTC. Amino acids: CASRAREGLYEQYF.

V gene TRBV28 combines with J gene TRBJ1-5; 7 positions match TRBD1. CDR1 is MDHEN, CDR2 SYDVKM, per germline. The CDR3 extends over 14 amino acids. Trimming removed 6 bases from V and 2 bases from J; junction bases left unmatched: 4. The CDR3 region has the DNA TGTGCCAGCAGACAGGGGTTCCGCAATCAGCCCCAGCATTTT. Its translation: CASRQGFRNQPQHF.

V is TRBV19 and J is TRBJ2-3, with 10 bases that match TRBD2. The J segment lost 5 bases and the V segment lost 4 bases, leaving 6 bases of the junction unmatched. This CDR3 contains 15 residues. CDR1 and CDR2 (germline): LNHDA, SQIVND (reference sequence). Here the CDR3 DNA reads TGTGCCAGTAGTAAACTAGCGGGATTTGGAGATACGCAGTATTTT. Translation: CASSKLAGFGDTQYF.

The rearrangement uses TRBV9 and TRBJ1-1, with D maybe TRBD1 (5 bases). The CDR3 contains 16 residues. CDR1 is SGDLS and CDR2 is YYNGEE in the germline V gene. V was cut by 4 bases and J by 4 bases, with 20 bases left in between. CDR3 sequence (DNA): TGTGCCAGCAGCCCGCGCCCGACGGGGGGGGGCACTGAAGCTTTCTTT. The encoded protein is CASSPRPTGGGTEAFF.

V is TRBV23-1 and J is TRBJ2-7, with TRBD2 identical over 12 bases. TRBV23-1 belongs to the ORF category, with a function that is uncertain. The CDR3 is made up of 15 amino acids. Germline trimming cut 6 bases from V and 0 bases from J; bases unmatched to any gene: 3. CDR3 coding DNA: TGCGCCAGCAGCCAGACTAGCGGGAGCTCCTACGAGCAGTACTTC. Its translation is CASSQTSGSSYEQYF.

The chain is built from TRBV5-4 and TRBJ1-2; D call uncertain. V lost 3 bases to trimming and J lost 6 bases, with 15 bases between them. The CDR3 runs 14 residues. The germline CDR1 and CDR2 sequences are SGHNT and YYREEE (reference sequence). Written as DNA, the CDR3 is TGTGCCAGCAGCTCCATCGGGGTGAGGGATGGCTACACCTTC. Translation: CASSSIGVRDGYTF.